This T cell receptor (beta chain) was captured by sequencing in a study of shared clonotypes between healthy human individuals (TCRdb year 2020). Regarding the complete study: A couple of women and a few men aged 18 to 49 years were included in the cohort. To increase sequencing depth and limit assay-specific biases, different laboratories used diverse techniques to prepare libraries and sequence TCR repertoires. Leukapheresis yielded between about 0.85 and 9 billion PBMCs per donor. Blood TCR repertoires of roughly 5 healthy adults were deeply sequenced to estimate repertoire size and the extent of clonotype sharing between individuals. Per donor, three plates each were used for CD4 naive and CD4 memory, two for CD8 naive, and one for CD8 memory. What the authors observed across the whole study: Even with the large sequencing depth, rarefaction of the sorted-subset datasets indicated that sequencing was incomplete. Across a handful of donors, about 5% of naive CD4, roughly 3.5% of naive CD8, around 2.5% of memory CD4, and roughly 0.4% of memory CD8 clonotypes were shared. Compared with non-shared clonotypes, clonotypes shared by all four sorted-subset donors had higher generation probabilities. Pairwise subsampling indicated that sequencing depth was expected to affect the degree of clonotype sharing among donors. Larger estimated clonotype richness was generally found for naive subsets than for memory subsets. The genetic and exposure-history diversity represented was limited by the small number of donors. Sampling was restricted to blood, and TCR repertoires in tissues likely differ from the TCR repertoires found in blood.

The donors were healthy, HIV-negative adults with no recently reported acute infections or vaccinations. All donors were Caucasian adults living in Nashville, Tennessee, USA. CD4+ T cells were enriched by magnetic negative selection; naive cells were then positively selected on CD45RA, and the negative fraction formed the memory subset. After blood collection by leukapheresis, PBMCs were isolated using Ficoll-Histopaque density gradient centrifugation and then cryopreserved in the vapor phase of liquid nitrogen. Purity and quantity of every magnetically sorted T cell population were checked by analytical flow cytometry. From each sorted fraction, genomic DNA was isolated and quantified by UV absorbance on a Nanodrop 2000c. Trimming at the junction amounts to 4 bases on V and 1 base on J, and the germline ends lie 7 bases apart. CDR3 length: 13 amino acids, cysteine to phenylalanine. Only CDR3 DNA remains: 39 bases, in frame from the first base. CDR1 and CDR2 (SNHLY, FYNNEI) derive from the germline V gene.

TCR CDR3 regions were amplified from genomic DNA by multiplex PCR using the deep immunoSEQ assay. Extracted genomic DNA from each cell subset was spread evenly across all wells of several immunoSEQ 96-well plates, with each plate serving as a replicate. For sorted subsets, around 200 ng genomic DNA, equal to about 30,000 T cell genomes, was loaded into each replicate PCR. Purified libraries were quantified with a Qubit 3.0 fluorometer, sized on a Bioanalyzer 2100, and re-quantified with the KAPA Library Quantification kit. A separate single-read 150-cycle Illumina NextSeq 550 flow cell was used to sequence each immunoSEQ 96-well plate. In the original analysis: Because only junctional sequences without quality scores were contained in the immunoSEQ output, filtering matching that applied to full-length reads could not be performed. To assign V/J genes and CDR3, sequences were annotated using PyIR, a Python wrapper for IgBLAST v1.9, with IMGT germline references. Reads were filtered out if the reads had weak V/J assignments (E-value above 1e-6), no CDR3, stop codons, out-of-frame junctions, or ambiguous translated residues. V3J clonotypes were defined as sequences sharing the same inferred V gene, J gene, and CDR3 amino acid sequence. To compute the percentage overlap between repertoires, the number of shared unique clonotypes was divided by the size of the smaller repertoire. Richness of each repertoire was evaluated using RTK rarefaction, the Chao1 estimator, and Recon v2.1 estimates of unobserved clonotypes. Generation probabilities were computed with OLGA for all TCRbeta clonotypes obtained by the gDNA method from several donors. The source is immuneACCESS, and TCRdb retained only in-frame sequences with V and J called. Part of the clones is not carried over; for the studies checked, unresolved V genes explain less than half of this, and the remainder is unexplained. V, J and clone size reflect that table, while D and trimming were determined from the DNA. The sample data list under 650,000 clones, and about 96% of these were observed just once. The ten largest account for 0.06% of the sample.

As concerns this clone: What this receptor recognizes is not known. No much larger clonotype is one base removed from it; base qualities were not supplied.

The source of this sequence is a woman aged 25 to 45 in good health. Rearrangement joined TRBV2 to TRBJ1-1, with TRBD1 as a weak D call on 5 bases. Sequenced sample: naive CD4+ T cells sorted from blood. The cell subset or site tag for this specimen amounts to: CD45RA+ positively selected. The nucleotide sequence is given as TGTGCCAGCAGTGTAACAGGGAACACTGAAGCTTTCTTT. Its protein product is CASSVTGNTEAFF.